Given below is one T cell receptor beta chain in context. The entry originates in a study of blood T cell repertoires in COVID-19. Across the study: Samples representing acute and convalescent COVID-19 were sourced from the United States, Italy and Spain. The analysed material was cDNA or gDNA that came from T cells, B-cell-depleted T cells, or PBMCs.

Original methodology: Using reference gene primer amplification, nucleated cell counts were estimated. The data were produced by immunoSEQ multiplex PCR, yet TCRdb's version contains in-frame clones alone and is incomplete. The D gene and trimming were derived from the DNA, and the V and J assignments and clone size from that table. In the table there are some 110,000 clones, less than 90% of which are singletons. What was sequenced was peripheral blood. The sequence came from a human donor in a cohort sampled during active COVID-19.

The CDR3 DNA sequence: TGTGCCAGCAGCTTCGACAGGGGGAGGGCTGAAGCTTTCTTT. The encoded protein is CASSFDRGRAEAFF. The rearrangement uses TRBV3-1 (or the pseudogene TRBV3-2) and TRBJ1-1, with 9 bases matching TRBD1. Germline assignment: CDR1 LGHDT and CDR2 YNNKEL (reference sequence). This CDR3 is 14 amino acids long. Trimming at V came to 5 bases and at J to 6 bases, leaving 7 bases not matched to a gene.